The sequence of this T cell receptor beta chain was determined in a study of T-cell memory formation after mild COVID-19. Study-level information: Among the donors, TCR clusters were largely specific to each donor.

Worth noting for this clonotype: Its specificity is unknown.

Trimming at V came to 4 bases and at J to 6 bases, leaving 6 bases not matched to a gene. The CDR3 contains 15 residues. Looked up from germline, CDR1 is MNHEY and CDR2 is SVGAGI. UMIs and sample barcodes were carried by the TCR alpha and TCR beta cDNA libraries that 5'RACE produced using constant-segment primers. Using its own MiXCR run on the 5' RACE reads, TCRdb lists one record per CDR3 protein. This sample has more than 400,000 distinct CDR3 sequences, with approximately 18% found just once. General study results and limits: Some clones that responded were present in memory (sampled pre-infection), which suggests cross-reactive memory joined.

The chain carries TRBV6-5 and TRBJ1-4, with 9 bases fitting TRBD1. Sequencing was performed on PBMCs or a T cell subset sorted from them (not recorded which). The receptor was derived from an adult woman who had mild COVID-19 (a few samples of this study predate the infection). Cell type and time point are not known. CDR3 residues: CASSSAGTGHEKLFF. CDR3 DNA: TGTGCCAGCAGTTCCGCCGGGACAGGGCATGAAAAACTGTTTTTT.